A selection of T cell receptor beta chains follows, all from one sample in a study of T cells in Graves' hyperthyroidism and ophthalmopathy. In TCRdb, the multiplex PCR reads were re-called with MiXCR into one record per CDR3 protein. The table has over 700,000 distinct CDR3 sequences, 35% to 40% seen once. Sequencing was done on a sample of blood. Receptors originate from a man aged 18 to 29 with Graves' hyperthyroidism. The CDR3 runs from the conserved cysteine through the conserved F or W. Fields, in order: V gene, D gene, J gene, clone size, CDR3 DNA, CDR3 protein. D genes are given only for firm matches. Size is stated for part of the rows, as once, few or many counts, or as a class when the clone is expanded.

TRBV12-3/TRBV12-4,-,TRBJ2-5,few,TGTGCCAGCAGTAGTGTTGAGACCCAGTACTTC,CASSSVETQYF
TRBV7-2,-,TRBJ1-6,many,TGTGCCAGCAGCCTCCTTCGTTCACCCCTCCACTTT,CASSLLRSPLHF
TRBV19,-,TRBJ1-5,-,TGTGCCAGTAGTGGTTACATAAATTCCGATCAGCCCCAGCATTTT,CASSGYINSDQPQHF
TRBV5-1,TRBD1,TRBJ2-7,few,TGCGCCAGCAGCTTGGCGGGACAGTCGATCCACGAGCAGTACTTC,CASSLAGQSIHEQYF
TRBV7-8,-,TRBJ2-2,-,TGCGCCAGCAGCCACCCGGCCGGGGAGCTGTTTTTT,CASSHPAGELFF
TRBV5-6,-,TRBJ1-4,-,TGTGCCAGCAGCCAGACAGACCCAAGGGAAAAACTGTTTTTT,CASSQTDPREKLFF
TRBV7-3,-,TRBJ1-1,few,TGTGCCAGCAGCAGCAACATGAACACTGAAGCTTTCTTT,CASSSNMNTEAFF
TRBV6-6,TRBD1,TRBJ2-7,-,TGTGCCAGCAGTCGCGCGACAGGGATCTACGAGCAGTACTTC,CASSRATGIYEQYF
TRBV7-2,TRBD1,TRBJ2-7,-,TGTGCCAGCAGCCGACCGGGACAGGCTGGTTCCGAGCAGTACTTC,CASSRPGQAGSEQYF
TRBV7-2,-,TRBJ1-1,-,TGTGCCAGCACCCCATGGGGGACTGCCTCGGCTGAAGCTTTCTTT,CASTPWGTASAEAFF
TRBV7-3,TRBD1,TRBJ1-3,-,TGTGCCACCAGGGGGACTTTCGACTCTGGAAACACCATATATTTT,CATRGTFDSGNTIYF
TRBV29-1,-,TRBJ1-2,-,TGCAGCGTTGTGGCCTATGGGACTAACTATGGCTACACCTTC,CSVVAYGTNYGYTF
TRBV7-9,TRBD2,TRBJ2-7,-,TGCGCCAGCGGGGGCGGACAAGGGAAGTCCTACGAGCAGTACTTC,CASGGGQGKSYEQYF
TRBV9,-,TRBJ1-2,many,TGTGCCAGCAGCGTAGCTACAGGGTTGGATGGCTACACCTTC,CASSVATGLDGYTF
TRBV29-1,-,TRBJ2-7,many,TGCAGCGTTCGATCCTCCCGGGAGCAGTACTTC,CSVRSSREQYF
TRBV19,-,TRBJ2-5,-,TGTGCCAGTAGCAGCCGGAGTGAGACCCAGTACTTC,CASSSRSETQYF
TRBV6-5,TRBD2,TRBJ2-7,few,TGTGCCAGCAGTTACCTAGGACTAGGCCTAAACGAGCAGTACTTC,CASSYLGLGLNEQYF
TRBV5-1,-,TRBJ1-2,-,TGTGCCAGCAGCTTGGAACCAGGCCTCTATGGCTACACCTTC,CASSLEPGLYGYTF
TRBV29-1,TRBD2,TRBJ2-7,-,TGCAGCGTGGGGACTAGCGGGGGGGCTCTCGAGCAGTACTTC,CSVGTSGGALEQYF
TRBV6-2/TRBV6-3,-,TRBJ2-3,-,TGTGCCAGCAGTTCGGGGGACCACACAGATACGCAGTATTTT,CASSSGDHTDTQYF
TRBV25-1,TRBD1,TRBJ1-1,-,TGTGCCAGCAGCCACCCTGGGACAGGGGACCCTGAAGCTTTCTTT,CASSHPGTGDPEAFF
TRBV2,TRBD1,TRBJ1-5,once,TGTGCCAGCAGTTCCTGGACCGGGACAGTTTTTGGTCAGCCCCAGCATTTT,CASSSWTGTVFGQPQHF
TRBV7-9,-,TRBJ1-6,few,TGTGCCAGCAGCTTAGGGATGACAGGCAGCTCCTATAATTCACCCCTCCACTTT,CASSLGMTGSSYNSPLHF
TRBV25-1,-,TRBJ1-4,-,TGTGCCAGCAGTGAATACCTAGGGAATGAAAAACTGTTTTTT,CASSEYLGNEKLFF
TRBV12-3/TRBV12-4,-,TRBJ1-6,few,TGTGCCAGCAGTTTTGATCGTTTTTATTCACCCCTCCACTTT,CASSFDRFYSPLHF
TRBV9,-,TRBJ1-1,many,TGTGCCAGCAGCCCCTCAGGGAGGGACACTGAAGCTTTCTTT,CASSPSGRDTEAFF